This T cell receptor (beta chain) is from a study of blood T cell repertoires in COVID-19. Study details: Some COVID-19 samples were acute and others convalescent; all came from the United States, Italy and Spain. Sources were T cells, B-cell-depleted T cells, or PBMCs; the material itself was cDNA or gDNA.

Per the original methods: Reference gene primer amplification yielded estimated nucleated cell counts. Profiled with immunoSEQ multiplex PCR; TCRdb holds only in-frame clones, not every one. That table is the source of V, J and clone size, and D and trimming were worked out from the DNA. This table holds tens of thousands of clones, 75% to 90% found once. Germline V CDR1 and CDR2: MGHRA, YSYEKL. The CDR3 totals 16 residues. V was pared by 3 bases and J by 3 bases, with 16 bases between. The chain employs TRBV4-1 and TRBJ2-3; D is ambiguous. The receptor was derived from a human donor with active COVID-19. The donor label of this sample is uncertain. Sequencing was done on a sample of peripheral blood. CDR3 in amino acids: CASSHARDSPTDTQYF. CDR3 DNA sequence: TGCGCCAGCAGCCATGCCCGAGACTCCCCGACAGATACGCAGTATTTT.